These 23 T cell receptor beta chains were sequenced from one sample in a study of T cells in Graves' hyperthyroidism and ophthalmopathy. Using RNA transcripts as the source, TCR beta CDR3 regions were amplified. HTBI primers were employed in a first-round RT-PCR of the TCR CDR3. Each CDR3 protein is one row after TCRdb ran MiXCR on the multiplex PCR reads. The sample yields roughly 530,000 distinct CDR3 sequences, 17% seen once. The sample taken for sequencing was blood. The receptors shown here come from a woman younger than 35 with Graves' ophthalmopathy.

This clonotype was seen at least ten times. This chain links TRBV18 with TRBJ2-7, with D possibly being TRBD1 or TRBD2 (6 bases each). Germline loops: CDR1 KGHSH, CDR2 LQKENI. The CDR3 totals 13 residues. Trimming pared 3 bases from V and 9 bases from J, leaving 15 bases between. This CDR3 is CASSPSRGGGQYF. The CDR3 coding sequence is TGTGCCAGCTCACCCAGCCGCGGAGGGGGGCAGTACTTC.

This clonotype came up a few times. This chain joins TRBV20-1 and TRBJ1-5; 7 nucleotides match TRBD1. V lost 1 base and J lost 4; bases outside the gene matches: 10. The germline V gene has CDR1 DFQATT and CDR2 SNEGSKA (reference sequence). The CDR3 has 16 residues. The CDR3 DNA follows: TGCAGTGCTAGAGTCTTGACAGGGACAAAAAATCAGCCCCAGCATTTT. The encoded protein is CSARVLTGTKNQPQHF.

This clonotype was seen many times. J is TRBJ2-7 and V is TRBV6-1, with D possibly matching TRBD1 (6 bases). CDR1 is MNHNS, CDR2 SASEGT, per germline. The CDR3 loop spans 13 amino acids. With 7 bases removed from V and 2 bases from J, the gap between germline ends came to 12 bases. This CDR3 is CASMSTGTYEQYF. The DNA of the CDR3 is TGTGCCAGCATGTCGACAGGTACCTACGAGCAGTACTTC.

The sample holds many counts of this clonotype. The chain uses TRBV7-9 and TRBJ2-1; 9 nucleotides line up with TRBD1. V gave up 5 bases and J gave up 3 bases; unmatched junction bases: 5. The CDR3 is 15 residues long. CDR1 and CDR2 from the germline V gene are SEHNR and FQNEAQ (reference sequence). CDR3 sequence reads: CASSMGQGYYNEQFF. The DNA for the CDR3 is TGTGCCAGCAGCATGGGACAGGGATACTACAATGAGCAGTTCTTC. The whole variable domain, filled in from reference TRBV7-9 and TRBJ2-1, reads DTGVSQNPRHKITKRGQNVTFRCDPISEHNRLYWYRQTLGQGPEFLTYFQNEAQLEKSRLLSDRFSAERPKGSFSTLEIQRTEQGDSAMYLCASSMGQGYYNEQFFGPGTRLTVL.

This clonotype was recorded many times. The chain employs TRBV3-1 and TRBJ2-3; 10 nucleotides match TRBD2. V trimming: 1 base; J trimming: 4 bases; junction bases outside the gene matches: 8. Germline V gene lookup returns CDR1 LGHDT and CDR2 YNNKEL (reference sequence). This CDR3 region has 17 residues. CDR3 amino acids: CASSQVLAGVVPDTQYF. CDR3 in DNA: TGTGCCAGCAGCCAAGTGCTAGCGGGAGTAGTGCCAGATACGCAGTATTTT.

This clonotype was counted many times. This sequence joins TRBV7-2 and TRBJ2-1; D is unclear. This CDR3 is built from 15 residues. Between the trimmed V and J ends, which lost 4 bases and 4 bases, there was a span of 14 bases. CDR1 and CDR2 from the germline V gene are SGHTA and FQGNSA. The CDR3 is CASSSTWAEYNEQFF. The CDR3 DNA reads as TGTGCCAGCAGCTCTACTTGGGCGGAGTACAATGAGCAGTTCTTC.

Only a few counts were recorded for this clonotype. This chain's CDR3 is CSARWARMNTEAFF. CDR3 sequence (DNA): TGCAGTGCTAGGTGGGCCAGAATGAACACTGAAGCTTTCTTT. The gene calls are TRBV20-1 and TRBJ1-1; D unresolved. This CDR3 is 14 amino acids long. Trimming took off 3 bases at V and 0 bases at J, with 11 bases between the two ends. The germline V gene has CDR1 DFQATT and CDR2 SNEGSKA (reference sequence).

The gene calls are TRBV28 and TRBJ2-7; no firm D call. The CDR3 is 13 residues long. Trimming shortened V by 7 bases and J by 0 bases, and 10 bases separated the two germline ends. Germline V gene lookup returns CDR1 MDHEN and CDR2 SYDVKM. CDR3 loop: CASTNGFSYEQYF. The CDR3 DNA reads as TGTGCCAGCACCAACGGATTCTCCTACGAGCAGTACTTC. Full variable domain (missing parts from reference TRBV28 and TRBJ2-7): DVKVTQSSRYLVKRTGEKVFLECVQDMDHENMFWYRQDPGLGLRLIYFSYDVKMKEKGDIPEGYSVSREKKERFSLILESASTNQTSMYLCASTNGFSYEQYFGPGTRLTVT.

The chain employs TRBV11-2 and TRBJ1-3, with D uncertain. V was pared by 7 bases and J by 1 base, with 8 bases between. CDR1 is SGHAT, CDR2 FQNNGV, per germline. This CDR3 spans 13 amino acids. CDR3: CASTKPSGNTIYF. The CDR3 coding sequence is TGTGCCAGCACGAAACCTTCTGGAAACACCATATATTTT.

The chain joins TRBV7-9 to TRBJ1-2; a possible D gene is TRBD1 (5 bases). The CDR3 is made up of 14 amino acids. The germline V gene encodes CDR1 SEHNR and CDR2 FQNEAQ (reference sequence). V was trimmed by 2 bases and J by 8 bases, leaving 15 bases between them. CDR3 coding DNA: TGTGCCAGCAGCTTATATGGGCCAGGGTCCGGCTACACCTTC. As protein: CASSLYGPGSGYTF.

The chain employs TRBV6-2 or TRBV6-3 and TRBJ1-5; 12 bases align to TRBD1. Trimming cost V 6 bases and J 5 bases; bases outside gene matches: 5. CDR1 and CDR2 from the germline V gene are MNHEY and SVGEGT. The CDR3 extends over 15 amino acids. The CDR3: CASRPGTGGYQPQHF. CDR3 DNA sequence: TGTGCCAGCAGACCCGGGACAGGGGGCTATCAGCCCCAGCATTTT.

The table lists this clonotype with a few counts. The chain uses TRBV19 and TRBJ2-7; D possibly corresponds to TRBD1 (5 bases). CDR3 size: 13 residues. V was clipped by 3 bases and J by 3 bases, with 9 bases between them. Germline V lookup: CDR1 LNHDA, CDR2 SQIVND (reference sequence). CDR3 region: CASSMWQGYEQYF. The CDR3 DNA reads TGTGCCAGTAGTATGTGGCAGGGCTACGAGCAGTACTTC.

There are many counts of this clonotype. The chain uses TRBV5-1 and TRBJ2-7; 7 nucleotides line up with TRBD2. The CDR3 extends over 16 amino acids. V was pared by 0 bases and J by 7 bases, with 13 bases of the junction left unmatched. Germline lookup yields CDR1 SGHRS and CDR2 YFSETQ. The CDR3 DNA reads as TGCGCCAGCAGCTTGGACGCGGGAGCGGGGCGGGATGAGCAGTACTTC. Encoded protein: CASSLDAGAGRDEQYF.

This clonotype appeared a few times. V gene TRBV7-3 combines with J gene TRBJ2-2, with 9 bases matching TRBD1. This CDR3 has 17 residues. V dropped 1 base and J dropped 6; count of bases not matched to a gene: 9. Germline lookup yields CDR1 SGHTA and CDR2 FQGTGA. CDR3 in amino acids: CASSLSLRTGVSGELFF. For the CDR3, the DNA is TGTGCCAGCAGCTTAAGCCTTAGGACAGGGGTCTCCGGGGAGCTGTTTTTT.

The chain uses TRBV19 and TRBJ2-2, with TRBD2 as a possible D gene (5 bases). Germline V gives CDR1 LNHDA, CDR2 SQIVND (reference sequence). Trimming took 2 bases from V and 4 from J, leaving 26 bases between them. CDR3 length equals 20 residues. The CDR3 DNA sequence: TGTGCCAGTAGTATACTTTCGGAGGTCTCATCGGCGCATTTCACCGGGGAGCTGTTTTTT. As protein: CASSILSEVSSAHFTGELFF.

This clonotype was observed at least ten times. The rearrangement joins TRBV2 to TRBJ1-4; no clear D. Germline assignment: CDR1 SNHLY and CDR2 FYNNEI. The CDR3 totals 13 residues. V lost 4 bases and J lost 7, with 10 bases in between. CDR3 residues: CASSGELSEKLFF. The CDR3 DNA follows: TGTGCCAGCAGTGGCGAGCTAAGTGAAAAACTGTTTTTT.

This clonotype has a handful of counts. The chain joins TRBV30 to TRBJ1-5; D is unresolved. Per germline, CDR1 GTSNPN and CDR2 SVGIG (reference sequence). The CDR3 extends over 15 amino acids. The V end was cut by 5 bases, the J end by 6 bases, with 20 bases between. The CDR3: CAWGEGALVSQPQHF. As DNA, the CDR3 is TGTGCCTGGGGGGAAGGAGCTCTTGTATCTCAGCCCCAGCATTTT.

This chain links TRBV2 with TRBJ1-6, with D uncertain. The CDR3 length is 17 residues. Germline values: CDR1 SNHLY, CDR2 FYNNEI. Trimming stripped 5 bases from V and 6 bases from J, with 20 bases between. CDR3 DNA: TGTGCCAGCAGTTCAGCCGGGTTTCAGTGGGGTAATTCACCCCTCCACTTT. Its protein is CASSSAGFQWGNSPLHF.

V is TRBV29-1 and J is TRBJ2-7; 8 positions match TRBD1. Germline CDR1 SQVTM, CDR2 ANQGSEA. V shed 6 bases and J 0 bases; nucleotides not matched to a gene: 7. The length of the CDR3 is 14 residues. The CDR3 region has the DNA TGCAGCGTCCCATCGACAGGGGACTCCTACGAGCAGTACTTC. Translating gives CSVPSTGDSYEQYF.

V and J are TRBV27 and TRBJ1-4; D possibly corresponds to TRBD1 (6 bases). The CDR3 length is 14 residues. Germline V CDR1 and CDR2: MNHEY, SMNVEV (reference sequence). Between the trimmed V and J ends, which lost 8 bases and 4 bases, there was a span of 14 bases. The CDR3 loop reads CASRQTGLNEKLFF. The CDR3 bases are TGTGCCAGCCGTCAAACAGGGCTTAATGAAAAACTGTTTTTT.

This clonotype was seen many times. V is TRBV12-5 and J is TRBJ2-3; tentatively, D is TRBD1 (6 bases). This CDR3 contains 16 residues. CDR1 and CDR2 from the germline V gene are LGHNT and FRNRAP. V was pared by 3 bases and J by 0 bases, with 13 bases between. This CDR3 reads CASGLVTGSSTDTQYF. DNA of the CDR3: TGTGCTAGTGGTTTAGTGACAGGATCAAGCACAGATACGCAGTATTTT.

In DNA form, the CDR3 reads TGTGCCAGCAGTTCCCCCGACCTTGAAGCTTTCTTT. It yields the protein CASSSPDLEAFF. The chain uses TRBV6-1 and TRBJ1-1; D ambiguous. Looked up from germline, CDR1 is MNHNS and CDR2 is SASEGT. There are 12 residues in the CDR3. Trimming pared 5 bases from V and 7 bases from J, leaving 11 bases between.

This clonotype was counted many times. This chain links TRBV12-3 or TRBV12-4 with TRBJ2-5, with D tentatively TRBD1 (6 bases). The CDR3 runs 15 residues. The V and J ends lost 0 bases and 1 base respectively, with 9 bases between them. The CDR3 sequence is CASSLAQGSQETQYF. In DNA form, the CDR3 reads TGTGCCAGCAGTTTAGCTCAGGGGTCCCAAGAGACCCAGTACTTC.